This TCR beta chain was found in a study of brain T cells in children with intractable seizures. CDR1 is GTSNPN, CDR2 SVGIG, per germline (reference sequence). With V trimmed by 2 bases and J by 5 bases, 11 bases remained unmatched. There are 16 residues in the CDR3. Profiling relied on immunoSEQ multiplex PCR, and the TCRdb table lists in-frame clones only, not all of them. The table lists about 80,000 clones, about 90% of them singletons. With regard to this clone: The target antigen is unknown.

General study results and limits: Clones missing pre-surgery may reflect undersampling of that blood sample.

This sequence was found in a girl aged 2 to 10 with Rasmussen encephalitis and intractable seizures. The sequencing here drew on peripheral blood, taken at surgery. This chain joins TRBV30 and TRBJ1-4; 7 bases agree with TRBD1. For the CDR3, the DNA is TGTGCCTGGAGTCCCTCCTACAGGGGATTAAATGAAAAACTGTTTTTT. This encodes CAWSPSYRGLNEKLFF.